A selection of T cell receptor beta chains follows, all from one sample in a study of shared clonotypes between healthy human individuals. Clones were sequenced by immunoSEQ multiplex PCR, and TCRdb holds only the in-frame ones, with some missing. Of about 2.1 million clones listed, about 93% were seen once; the top ten hold approximately 1.6%. Sample: naive CD8+ T cells from PBMCs. Every receptor here comes from a young man in good health. Some clones in this sample may be carry-over from other donors' samples. The CDR3 runs from the conserved cysteine through the conserved F or W. The D gene is left open where the match is weak. The size entry is marked missing in some rows and otherwise reads once, few, many or a size class.

D gene | clone size | J gene | V gene | CDR3 DNA | CDR3 protein
. | . | TRBJ1-1 | TRBV4-2 | TGTGCCAGCAGCCAAGATTCCGGCAGCTACACTGAAGCTTTCTTT | CASSQDSGSYTEAFF
. | . | TRBJ2-7 | TRBV5-4 | TGTGCCAGCAGCTTGAACAGGGACCCCTACGAGCAGTACTTC | CASSLNRDPYEQYF
TRBD1 | . | TRBJ1-4 | TRBV9 | TGTGCCAGCAGTACACAGGGGAACGGTGAAAAACTGTTTTTT | CASSTQGNGEKLFF
. | . | TRBJ2-1 | TRBV18 | TGTGCCAGCTCAGGGGGCCAGGTAAACAATGAGCAGTTCTTC | CASSGGQVNNEQFF
. | once | TRBJ2-7 | TRBV6-5 | TGTGCCAGCAGTTACGGACAGAACTCCTACGAGCAGTACTTC | CASSYGQNSYEQYF
. | . | TRBJ1-1 | TRBV6-1 | TGTGCCAGCAGTGACCCCGGGGAGACGAACACTGAAGCTTTCTTT | CASSDPGETNTEAFF
TRBD1 | . | TRBJ2-7 | TRBV5-6 | TGTGCCAGCAAACAGGGGGGCAGCGAGCAGTACTTC | CASKQGGSEQYF
TRBD2 | once | TRBJ2-3 | TRBV19 | TGTGCCAGTAATCTTAGACTAGCGGGAGTGAGGCCGGATACGCAGTATTTT | CASNLRLAGVRPDTQYF
. | once | TRBJ1-1 | TRBV2 | TGTGCCAGCAGTGAAGGGGTCAGGATGAACACTGAAGCTTTCTTT | CASSEGVRMNTEAFF
. | . | TRBJ1-5 | TRBV6-1 | TGTGCCAGTCGTACAGGGAATGACGGTCAGCCCCAGCATTTT | CASRTGNDGQPQHF